These 29 T cell receptor beta chains came from one sample sequenced in a study of shared clonotypes between healthy human individuals. The repertoire was sequenced with immunoSEQ multiplex PCR; TCRdb's copy has only in-frame clones and lacks some. The table records some 1 million clones, under 80% of them present only once. The specimen sequenced was memory CD4+ T cells sorted from blood. Subset denoted: CD45RA-negative fraction. The receptors stem from a young man in good health.

The chain is built from TRBV14 and TRBJ2-5, with no clear D. The CDR3 consists of 15 residues. Per the germline V gene, CDR1 is SGHDN and CDR2 is FVKESK. Trimming stripped 0 bases from V and 2 bases from J, with 10 bases between. CDR3 bases: TGTGCCAGCAGCCAAGACAGACACGGACAAGAGACCCAGTACTTC. As protein: CASSQDRHGQETQYF.

The sample holds a few counts of this clone. In nucleotides, the CDR3 is TGTGCCAGCAGCCCCGGGACAGGGTTGTGGGAGACCCAGTACTTC. Protein: CASSPGTGLWETQYF. The chain employs TRBV7-9 and TRBJ2-5; 9 bases align to TRBD1. Trimming at V came to 5 bases and at J to 5 bases, leaving 9 bases not matched to a gene. Germline values: CDR1 SEHNR, CDR2 FQNEAQ (reference sequence). CDR3 length equals 15 residues.

This clone was seen more than once but under ten times. V is TRBV10-3 and J is TRBJ1-4; possibly TRBD1 for D (6 bases). This CDR3 comprises 12 residues. Trimming removed 6 bases at V and 5 bases at J, with 7 bases between. Germline V gives CDR1 ENHRY, CDR2 SYGVKD. The CDR3 region is CAISQGNEKLFF. The CDR3 region has the DNA TGTGCCATCAGCCAGGGGAATGAAAAACTGTTTTTT.

The rearrangement joins TRBV2 to TRBJ1-5, with a possible D match to TRBD1 (6 bases). From germline, CDR1 is SNHLY and CDR2 FYNNEI. V lost 6 bases and J lost 7, with 16 bases in between. The CDR3 has 14 amino acids. This chain's CDR3 is CASRGGQARQPQHF. CDR3 nucleotides: TGTGCCAGCAGGGGGGGGCAGGCGAGACAGCCCCAGCATTTT.

V gene TRBV6-1 combines with J gene TRBJ2-5; D is undetermined. The ends were cut back, 4 bases at V and 5 bases at J, with 8 bases in the middle. The length of the CDR3 is 12 residues. Germline V lookup: CDR1 MNHNS, CDR2 SASEGT. The CDR3 nucleotides read TGTGCCAGCAGTGGCAACGAGGAGACCCAGTACTTC. Its protein product is CASSGNEETQYF.

This clone showed up many times. The junction departs from the called germline gene at one end, perhaps through a read error. Other DNA sequences of this sample code for an identical CDR3. The V and J genes are TRBV7-7 and TRBJ2-1; 9 bases line up with TRBD1. This CDR3 is 15 amino acids long. Germline-derived CDR1 and CDR2 are SSHAT and FNYEAQ (reference sequence). CDR3 region: CASSPGTGRNNEQFF. The CDR3 nucleotides are TGTGCTAGCAGCCCCGGGACAGGGAGAAACAATGAGCAGTTCTTC.

J is TRBJ2-7 and V is TRBV2; 10 bases fit TRBD1. The V segment lost 5 bases and the J segment 6 bases; nucleotides outside the gene matches: 7. Germline assignment: CDR1 SNHLY and CDR2 FYNNEI. The CDR3 has 14 amino acids. CDR3 DNA: TGTGCCAGCAGTAAGGACAGGGGGAGGAGCGAGCAGTACTTC. Residues: CASSKDRGRSEQYF.

The J gene is TRBJ2-2, the V gene TRBV9; 9 positions match TRBD1. J gave up 2 bases and V 3 bases, and 8 bases lay outside the gene matches. Looked up from germline, CDR1 is SGDLS and CDR2 is YYNGEE. CDR3 size: 17 residues. The chain's CDR3 is CASSGGQGLLNTGELFF. Written as DNA, the CDR3 is TGTGCCAGCAGCGGGGGACAGGGACTATTAAACACCGGGGAGCTGTTTTTT.

The rearrangement joins TRBV6-1 to TRBJ2-7; 7 bases line up with TRBD1. J lost 6 bases, V lost 4 bases, and 9 bases had no gene match. The CDR3 is made up of 14 amino acids. Germline values: CDR1 MNHNS, CDR2 SASEGT. The CDR3 DNA reads as TGTGCCAGCAGTGTCCGACAGGGAGACAGCGAGCAGTACTTC. This codes for CASSVRQGDSEQYF.

This rearrangement joins TRBV5-6 to TRBJ2-1; D possibly corresponds to TRBD2 (5 bases). Germline V CDR1 and CDR2: SGHDT, YYEEEE. The CDR3 runs to 12 residues. Trimming took 2 bases from V and 7 from J, leaving 7 bases between them. The CDR3 bases are TGTGCCAGCAGCTTTAAGCGGAATGAGCAGTTCTTC. It is translated as CASSFKRNEQFF.

The chain is built from TRBV10-3 and TRBJ1-2; D possibly corresponds to TRBD1 (6 bases). The CDR3 totals 15 residues. In germline, CDR1 is ENHRY, CDR2 SYGVKD. The V end lost 4 bases, the J end lost 0 bases, and 12 bases lay between the germline ends. Here the CDR3 DNA reads TGTGCCATCAGTGGATCGGACAGCACTAACTATGGCTACACCTTC. Translated: CAISGSDSTNYGYTF.

The rearrangement joins TRBV9 to TRBJ2-3, with D perhaps matching TRBD1 or TRBD2 (6 bases each). CDR3 length equals 17 residues. Germline CDR1 and CDR2: SGDLS and YYNGEE. Trimming removed 4 bases at V and 2 bases at J, with 20 bases between. This CDR3 reads CASSSQGGLANTDTQYF. CDR3 DNA: TGTGCCAGCAGCTCCCAAGGGGGGCTAGCAAACACAGATACGCAGTATTTT.

Remarks on this clone: This specimen includes other DNA sequences encoding the same CDR3. The chain uses TRBV7-2 and TRBJ1-1; D is uncertain. This CDR3 is built from 13 residues. Per the germline V gene, CDR1 is SGHTA and CDR2 is FQGNSA. V was clipped by 2 bases and J by 1 base, with 5 bases between them. The CDR3 region is CASSLRRNTEAFF. CDR3 sequence (DNA): TGTGCCAGCAGCTTACGTCGGAACACTGAAGCTTTCTTT.

The chain joins TRBV5-1 to TRBJ2-1, with a possible D match to TRBD2 (6 bases). CDR3 length: 12 residues. The V and J ends lost 7 bases and 4 bases respectively, with 9 bases between them. CDR1 is SGHRS, CDR2 YFSETQ, per germline. The CDR3 DNA is TGCGCCAGCGGGACTCAGTACAATGAGCAGTTCTTC. It yields the protein CASGTQYNEQFF. The whole variable domain, remainder taken from reference TRBV5-1 and TRBJ2-1, is KAGVTQTPRYLIKTRGQQVTLSCSPISGHRSVSWYQQTPGQGLQFLFEYFSETQRNKGNFPGRFSGRQFSNSRSEMNVSTLELGDSALYLCASGTQYNEQFFGPGTRLTVL.

The rearrangement uses TRBV7-8 and TRBJ2-3; TRBD2 aligns across 9 bases. Germline V gives CDR1 SGHVS, CDR2 FQNEAQ. The J segment lost 7 bases and the V segment lost 1 base, leaving 6 bases of the junction unmatched. The CDR3 extends over 15 amino acids. The chain's CDR3 is CASSLGAGGRNTQYF. The DNA for the CDR3 is TGTGCCAGCAGCTTAGGGGCGGGAGGGAGAAATACGCAGTATTTT.

This sequence joins TRBV30 and TRBJ1-4; D ambiguous. The germline V and J ends were trimmed by 0 bases and 7 bases, with 12 bases remaining between them. Germline CDR1 is GTSNPN and CDR2 is SVGIG (reference sequence). CDR3 length equals 14 residues. This CDR3 reads CAWSVKGGGEKLFF. Here the CDR3 DNA reads TGTGCCTGGAGTGTAAAGGGAGGAGGTGAAAAACTGTTTTTT.

The chain has TRBV6-6 and TRBJ1-5, with D perhaps TRBD1 (6 bases). Germline assignment: CDR1 MNHNY and CDR2 SVGAGI (reference sequence). This CDR3 comprises 16 residues. Trimming shortened V by 6 bases and J by 4 bases, and 19 bases separated the two germline ends. The CDR3 DNA reads as TGTGCCAGCAGGGGGGGCGCCCGGGGGGGGAATCAGCCCCAGCATTTT. As protein: CASRGGARGGNQPQHF.

This CDR3 is CASTRNGGALTDTQYF. For the CDR3, the DNA is TGTGCCAGCACAAGAAACGGGGGGGCACTAACAGATACGCAGTATTTT. This chain links TRBV2 with TRBJ2-3, with TRBD2 identical over 8 bases. This CDR3 comprises 16 residues. Trimming removed 7 bases from V and 3 bases from J; junction bases left unmatched: 12. The germline gives CDR1 SNHLY, CDR2 FYNNEI.

This clone was observed a handful of times. V is TRBV11-2 and J is TRBJ1-1; 7 nucleotides align to TRBD1. The V segment lost 4 bases and the J segment 0 bases; nucleotides outside the gene matches: 8. Germline CDR1 SGHAT, CDR2 FQNNGV. The CDR3 spans 16 residues. CDR3 DNA sequence: TGTGCCAGCAGCTCCCTTAAGGGACAGATGAACACTGAAGCTTTCTTT. It is translated as CASSSLKGQMNTEAFF. Drawing the rest from reference TRBV11-2 and TRBJ1-1, the complete variable domain is EAGVAQSPRYKIIEKRQSVAFWCNPISGHATLYWYQQILGQGPKLLIQFQNNGVVDDSQLPKDRFSAERLKGVDSTLKIQPAKLEDSAVYLCASSSLKGQMNTEAFFGQGTRLTVV.

This chain joins TRBV14 and TRBJ2-2; the match to TRBD1 covers 10 bases. The CDR3 loop spans 16 amino acids. The V segment lost 4 bases and the J segment 3 bases; nucleotides outside the gene matches: 5. The germline gives CDR1 SGHDN, CDR2 FVKESK. CDR3 protein: CASSPTGGADTGELFF. The CDR3 region has the DNA TGTGCCAGCAGCCCGACAGGGGGCGCGGACACCGGGGAGCTGTTTTTT.

Concerning this clone: This specimen includes other DNA sequences encoding the same CDR3. This rearrangement joins TRBV5-1 to TRBJ2-5, with 9 bases aligning to TRBD1. The CDR3 contains 15 residues. The germline gives CDR1 SGHRS, CDR2 YFSETQ. After removal of 0 bases from V and 5 bases from J, the junction contained 5 bases not matched to a gene. DNA for the CDR3: TGCGCCAGCAGCTTGGCCGGACAGGGGCTGGAGACCCAGTACTTC. Translated, it gives CASSLAGQGLETQYF.

The CDR3 region has the DNA TGCGCCAGCAGCTTCGGACAGACCTTGAACACTGAAGCTTTCTTT. Translating gives CASSFGQTLNTEAFF. V usage is TRBV5-1 and J usage is TRBJ1-1; possible D gene TRBD1, 6 bases. This CDR3 has 15 residues. Germline CDR1 is SGHRS and CDR2 is YFSETQ. Trimming pared 2 bases from V and 0 bases from J, leaving 11 bases between.

This clone came up a few times. The CDR3 sequence is CASRLEGAPGTQYF. For the CDR3, the DNA is TGTGCCAGCAGACTGGAGGGGGCCCCAGGGACCCAGTACTTC. This rearrangement joins TRBV5-5 to TRBJ2-5, with D tentatively TRBD1 (7 bases). The CDR3 covers 14 residues. Germline loops: CDR1 SGHKS, CDR2 YYEKEE (reference sequence). Trimming cost V 5 bases and J 7 bases, with 18 bases left between them.

The V and J genes are TRBV27 and TRBJ2-2; 12 nucleotides match TRBD2. Trimming removed 5 bases from V and 7 bases from J; junction bases left unmatched: 2. This CDR3 is 14 amino acids long. The germline CDR1 and CDR2 sequences are MNHEY and SMNVEV (reference sequence). CDR3 nucleotides: TGTGCCAGCAGTCTAGCGGGAGGGCTCGGGGAGCTGTTTTTT. Its protein is CASSLAGGLGELFF.

The chain is built from TRBV5-1 and TRBJ2-7, with 7 bases matching TRBD2. This CDR3 contains 12 residues. CDR1 and CDR2 from the germline V gene are SGHRS and YFSETQ. J was trimmed by 3 bases and V by 5 bases; bases with no gene match: 2. CDR3: CASRRESYEQYF. CDR3 DNA sequence: TGCGCCAGCAGGCGGGAGAGCTACGAGCAGTACTTC.

The rearrangement joins TRBV6-5 to TRBJ1-3; TRBD1 agrees at 8 bases. The CDR3 sequence is 14 residues long. Germline V gene data show CDR1 as MNHEY and CDR2 as SVGAGI. With V trimmed by 6 bases and J by 3 bases, 4 bases remained unmatched. The CDR3 coding sequence is TGTGCCAGCAGCCTGGACAGGGATGGAAACACCATATATTTT. Translating it yields CASSLDRDGNTIYF.

This clone has only one observation. In nucleotides, the CDR3 is TGTGCCAGCAGTTACGCCGGGGGACAGCGGTATGGCTACACCTTC. As protein: CASSYAGGQRYGYTF. J is TRBJ1-2 and V is TRBV6-5, with 7 bases that match TRBD1. The CDR3 totals 15 residues. Germline assignment: CDR1 MNHEY and CDR2 SVGAGI. The V gene end was trimmed by 2 bases and the J gene end by 5 bases; junction bases not matched to a gene: 8.

This sequence joins TRBV7-9 and TRBJ2-1; TRBD2 matches 7 bases. The length of the CDR3 is 15 residues. J lost 4 bases, V lost 8 bases, and 11 bases had no gene match. Germline CDR1 SEHNR, CDR2 FQNEAQ (reference sequence). CDR3 sequence: CASSERGSGYNEQFF. The CDR3 nucleotides are TGTGCCAGCTCTGAACGGGGTAGCGGGTACAATGAGCAGTTCTTC.

The genes are TRBV7-2 and TRBJ2-1; TRBD2 agrees at 10 bases. J was trimmed by 2 bases and V by 1 base; bases with no gene match: 11. The CDR3 consists of 19 residues. CDR1 is SGHTA and CDR2 is FQGNSA in the germline V gene. CDR3 in DNA: TGTGCCAGCAGCTTAGACAGCGGGAGGGCCCGAGCAACCTACAATGAGCAGTTCTTC. As protein: CASSLDSGRARATYNEQFF.